This T cell receptor (beta chain) originates from a study of blood T cell repertoires in COVID-19. A note on this clone: This same CDR3 is encoded by further DNA sequences in the sample.

CDR3 size: 12 residues. Germline V CDR1 and CDR2: SQVTM, ANQGSEA. Trimming cost V 7 bases and J 3 bases, with 13 bases left between them. Sequencing used immunoSEQ multiplex PCR; TCRdb keeps in-frame clones, though not all of them. The table lists around 340,000 clones, around 88% of them singletons. The receptor was isolated from a man aged 30-40 years with active or convalescent COVID-19. The specimen sequenced was peripheral blood. The genes are TRBV29-1 and TRBJ2-7, with a tentative D call TRBD2 (5 bases). CDR3 region: CSARTGNYEQYF. CDR3 in DNA: TGCAGCGCCCGTACGGGAAACTACGAGCAGTACTTC.